These T cell receptor beta chains were read from a single sample in a study of neurological immune-mediated disorders. TCRdb ran MiXCR on the 5' RACE reads and lists one entry per CDR3 protein. The sample lists approximately 74,000 distinct CDR3 sequences, about 9% seen once, with approximately 1.5% in the top ten. The specimen was PBMCs. Source of these receptors: a man aged 50-60 years in good health. CDR3s include the opening cysteine and the closing phenylalanine or tryptophan. D genes are given only for firm matches. Clone sizes are shown as once, few, many, or a class for an expanded clone.

>many|TRBJ2-5|TRBD2|TRBV29-1
TGCAGCGTCATACACCTAGCGGGACAAGAGACCCAGTACTTC
CSVIHLAGQETQYF
>few|TRBJ2-7|-|TRBV7-2
TGTGCCAGCAGCTTAGAAGTGGCCTACGAGCAGTACTTC
CASSLEVAYEQYF
>few|TRBJ1-3|-|TRBV28
TGTGCCAGCAGTTTAAAACAGCTCTCTGGAAACACCATATATTTT
CASSLKQLSGNTIYF
>many|TRBJ2-7|TRBD2|TRBV10-3
TGTGCCATCAGGGCGTCTAGCGGGGGGGCCGAGCAGTACTTC
CAIRASSGGAEQYF
>many|TRBJ2-5|-|TRBV29-1
TGCAGCGGCGGGGCGGGGAACCAAGAGACCCAGTACTTC
CSGGAGNQETQYF
>many|TRBJ2-1|TRBD1|TRBV7-2
TGTGCCAGCAGCCCGAGTCCGGGACAGACCTACAATGAGCAGTTCTTC
CASSPSPGQTYNEQFF
>many|TRBJ2-6|-|TRBV5-1
TGCGCAACCAACCCCACCTCTGGGGCCAACGTCCTGACTTTC
CATNPTSGANVLTF
>many|TRBJ1-2|TRBD1|TRBV28
TGTGCCAGCAGTCGGGGAGGGACAGGGGATTCAAGCTATGGCTACACCTTC
CASSRGGTGDSSYGYTF
>many|TRBJ2-7|TRBD2|TRBV7-6
TGTGCCAGCAGCCCGGGTCGTGGCGGGAGCTCCTACGAGCAGTACTTC
CASSPGRGGSSYEQYF
>many|TRBJ2-3|TRBD1|TRBV14
TGTGCCAGCAGCCCGAGGACAGGGGTTGGGGATACGCAGTATTTT
CASSPRTGVGDTQYF
>few|TRBJ2-2|TRBD2|TRBV12-3/TRBV12-4
TGTGCCAGCACCCTAGCCCCGGGACTAGCGGGATCACCCACCGGGGAGCTGTTTTTT
CASTLAPGLAGSPTGELFF
>many|TRBJ1-2|-|TRBV18
TGTGCCAGCTCGCCGGCCCGGGAGTATGGCTACACCTTC
CASSPAREYGYTF
>many|TRBJ1-5|-|TRBV28
TGTGCCAGCAGTTTAGGGGGAACCAGCAATCAGCCCCAGCATTTT
CASSLGGTSNQPQHF
>many|TRBJ2-1|-|TRBV5-1
TGCGCCAGCAGCCGGAGGGACAACTACAATGAGCAGTTCTTC
CASSRRDNYNEQFF
>many|TRBJ2-7|TRBD2|TRBV5-1
TGCGCCAGCAGCTTGGGTAGCGGGAGCTCCTACGAGCAGTACTTC
CASSLGSGSSYEQYF
>many|TRBJ1-2|TRBD1|TRBV20-1
TGCAGTGCTAGAGGTGATCGACAGGGCTCCTATGGCTACACCTTC
CSARGDRQGSYGYTF
>many|TRBJ2-3|-|TRBV4-1
TGCGCCAGCAGCCTTTACCCGGAAGATCCGCAGTATTTT
CASSLYPEDPQYF
>many|TRBJ2-3|TRBD2|TRBV20-1
TGCAGTGCTAAAACTAGCGGAAGAGCAGATACGCAGTATTTT
CSAKTSGRADTQYF
>many|TRBJ1-2|-|TRBV7-9
TGTGCCAGCAGCTTCAGGGGTGGCAACTATGGCTACACCTTC
CASSFRGGNYGYTF
>many|TRBJ2-3|-|TRBV29-1
TGCAGCGTTGAAGACCGACAGTCTCCGCAGTATTTT
CSVEDRQSPQYF
>many|TRBJ1-1|TRBD1|TRBV10-3
TGTGCCATCAGTCCGGACAGGGTGGCTGCTTTCTTT
CAISPDRVAAFF
>many|TRBJ2-7|TRBD2|TRBV20-1
TGCAGTGCTAGAAAACTAGCGGGGTACTACGAGCAGTACTTC
CSARKLAGYYEQYF
>many|TRBJ2-3|-|TRBV6-6
TGTGCCAGCAGTTCGCTGGGGAGTACGCAGTATTTT
CASSSLGSTQYF